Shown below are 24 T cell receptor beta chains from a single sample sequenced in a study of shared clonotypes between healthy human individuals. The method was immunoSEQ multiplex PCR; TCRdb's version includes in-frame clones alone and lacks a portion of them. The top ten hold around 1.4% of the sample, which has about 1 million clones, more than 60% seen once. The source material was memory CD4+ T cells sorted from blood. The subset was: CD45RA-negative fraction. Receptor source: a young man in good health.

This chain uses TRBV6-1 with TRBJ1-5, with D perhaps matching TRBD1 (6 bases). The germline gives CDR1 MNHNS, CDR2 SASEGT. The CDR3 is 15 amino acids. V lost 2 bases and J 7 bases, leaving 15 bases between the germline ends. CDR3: CASSESGGAGQPQHF. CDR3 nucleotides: TGTGCCAGCAGTGAATCCGGGGGGGCTGGGCAGCCCCAGCATTTT.

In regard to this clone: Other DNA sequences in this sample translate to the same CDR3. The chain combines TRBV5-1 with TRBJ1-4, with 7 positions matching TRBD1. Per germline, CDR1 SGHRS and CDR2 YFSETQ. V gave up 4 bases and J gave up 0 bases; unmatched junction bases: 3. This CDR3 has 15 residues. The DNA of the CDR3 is TGCGCCAGCAGCCCGCAGGGGGCAACTAATGAAAAACTGTTTTTT. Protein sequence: CASSPQGATNEKLFF.

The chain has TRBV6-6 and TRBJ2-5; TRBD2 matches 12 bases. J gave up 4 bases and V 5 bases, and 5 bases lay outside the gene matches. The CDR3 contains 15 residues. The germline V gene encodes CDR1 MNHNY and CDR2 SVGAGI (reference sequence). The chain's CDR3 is CASSLRLAGVETQYF. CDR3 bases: TGTGCCAGCAGTCTCCGACTAGCGGGAGTAGAGACCCAGTACTTC.

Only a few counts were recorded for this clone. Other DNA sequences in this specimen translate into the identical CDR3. Here the CDR3 reads CASSLGGGQETQYF. CDR3 sequence (DNA): TGCGCCAGCAGCTTGGGGGGCGGTCAAGAGACCCAGTACTTC. The V call is TRBV5-1, the J call TRBJ2-5, with a tentative D call TRBD1 (5 bases). The germline V gene encodes CDR1 SGHRS and CDR2 YFSETQ. The CDR3 contains 14 residues. V shed 0 bases and J shed 2 bases, with 8 bases lying between them.

Here the CDR3 reads CASSPGMKGTNEKLFF. DNA of the CDR3: TGTGCCAGCAGCCCAGGAATGAAGGGGACTAATGAAAAACTGTTTTTT. The V gene is TRBV7-9, the J gene TRBJ1-4; a possible D gene is TRBD1 (5 bases). Trimming removed 5 bases from V and 2 bases from J, with 15 bases in between. The CDR3 is 16 amino acids. Germline V gene sequence: CDR1 SEHNR, CDR2 FQNEAQ (reference sequence). The full variable domain, its missing parts supplied by reference TRBV7-9 and TRBJ1-4, is DTGVSQNPRHKITKRGQNVTFRCDPISEHNRLYWYRQTLGQGPEFLTYFQNEAQLEKSRLLSDRFSAERPKGSFSTLEIQRTEQGDSAMYLCASSPGMKGTNEKLFFGSGTQLSVL.

This CDR3 reads CASRVPGVANYGYTF. The CDR3 DNA follows: TGTGCCAGCAGAGTACCAGGAGTAGCTAACTATGGCTACACCTTC. The chain is built from TRBV6-4 and TRBJ1-2; D remains ambiguous. V dropped 6 bases and J dropped 0 bases, with 14 bases sitting between them. From germline, CDR1 is MRHNA and CDR2 SNTAGT. The CDR3 has 15 residues.

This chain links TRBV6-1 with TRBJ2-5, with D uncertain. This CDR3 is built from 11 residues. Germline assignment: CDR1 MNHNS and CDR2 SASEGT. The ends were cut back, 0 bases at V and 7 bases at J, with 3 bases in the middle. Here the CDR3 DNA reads TGTGCCAGCAGTGAAGCTGGGACCCAGTACTTC. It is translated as CASSEAGTQYF.

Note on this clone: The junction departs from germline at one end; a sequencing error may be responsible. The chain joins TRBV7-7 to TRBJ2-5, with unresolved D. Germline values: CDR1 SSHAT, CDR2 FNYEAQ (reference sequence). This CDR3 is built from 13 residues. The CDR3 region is CASSLNRLESQYF. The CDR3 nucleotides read TGTGCTAGCAGTCTCAATCGGTTAGAGTCCCAGTACTTC.

CDR3 nucleotides: TGTGCCATCAGTGTGGGACAGGGGATATACGAGCAGTACTTC. Amino acid sequence: CAISVGQGIYEQYF. The J gene is TRBJ2-7, the V gene TRBV10-3; 10 nucleotides agree with TRBD1. V gave up 4 bases and J gave up 4 bases; unmatched junction bases: 4. This CDR3 spans 14 amino acids. Germline loops: CDR1 ENHRY, CDR2 SYGVKD.

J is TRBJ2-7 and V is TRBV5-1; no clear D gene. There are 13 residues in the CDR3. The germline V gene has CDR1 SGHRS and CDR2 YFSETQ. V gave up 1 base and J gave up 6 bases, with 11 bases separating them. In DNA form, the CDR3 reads TGCGCCAGCAGCTTGTCGCTAAGTGGCGAGCAGTACTTC. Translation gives CASSLSLSGEQYF.

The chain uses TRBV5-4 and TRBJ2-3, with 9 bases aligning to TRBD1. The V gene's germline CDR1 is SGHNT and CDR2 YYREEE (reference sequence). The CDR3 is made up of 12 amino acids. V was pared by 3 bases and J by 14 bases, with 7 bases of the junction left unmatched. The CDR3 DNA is TGTGCCAGCAGCTCCCCGGGACAGGGATTGTATTTT. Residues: CASSSPGQGLYF.

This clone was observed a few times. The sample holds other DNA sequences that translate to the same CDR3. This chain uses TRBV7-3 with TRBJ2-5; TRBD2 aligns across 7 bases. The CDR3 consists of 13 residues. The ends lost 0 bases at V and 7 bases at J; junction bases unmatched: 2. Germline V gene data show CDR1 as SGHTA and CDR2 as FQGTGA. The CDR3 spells CASSLTPGGTQYF. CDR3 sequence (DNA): TGTGCCAGCAGCTTAACCCCGGGGGGGACCCAGTACTTC.

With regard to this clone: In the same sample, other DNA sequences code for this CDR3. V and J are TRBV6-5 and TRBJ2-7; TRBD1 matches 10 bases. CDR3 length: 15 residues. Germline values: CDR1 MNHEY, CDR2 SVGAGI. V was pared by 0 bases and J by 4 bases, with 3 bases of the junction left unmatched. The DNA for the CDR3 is TGTGCCAGCAGTTACTCGAGGGGACAGGGGTACGAGCAGTACTTC. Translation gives CASSYSRGQGYEQYF.

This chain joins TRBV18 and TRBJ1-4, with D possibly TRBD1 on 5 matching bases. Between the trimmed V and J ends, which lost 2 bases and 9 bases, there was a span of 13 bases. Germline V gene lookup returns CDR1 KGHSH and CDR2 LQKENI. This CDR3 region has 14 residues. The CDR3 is CASSPGDLGQKLFF. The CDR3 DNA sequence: TGTGCCAGCTCACCAGGGGACTTGGGCCAAAAACTGTTTTTT.

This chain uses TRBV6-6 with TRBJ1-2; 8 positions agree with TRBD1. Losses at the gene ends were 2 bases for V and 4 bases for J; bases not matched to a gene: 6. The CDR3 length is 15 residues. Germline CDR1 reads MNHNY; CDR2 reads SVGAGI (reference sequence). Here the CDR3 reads CASSYLGQGGYGYTF. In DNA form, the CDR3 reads TGTGCCAGCAGTTACCTCGGACAGGGAGGCTATGGCTACACCTTC.

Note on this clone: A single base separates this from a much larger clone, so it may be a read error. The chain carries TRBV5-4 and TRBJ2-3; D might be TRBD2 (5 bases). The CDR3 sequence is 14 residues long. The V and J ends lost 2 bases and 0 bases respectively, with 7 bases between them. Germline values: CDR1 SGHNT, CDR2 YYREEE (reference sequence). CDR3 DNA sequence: TGTGCCAGCAGCTTCGCGGGTAGCACAGATACGCAGTATTTT. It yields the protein CASSFAGSTDTQYF.

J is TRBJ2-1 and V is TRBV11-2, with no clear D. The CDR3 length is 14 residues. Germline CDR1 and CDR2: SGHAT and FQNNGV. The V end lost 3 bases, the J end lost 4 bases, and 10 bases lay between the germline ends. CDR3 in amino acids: CASSFQVGYNEQFF. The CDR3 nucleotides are TGTGCCAGCAGCTTCCAAGTGGGTTACAATGAGCAGTTCTTC.

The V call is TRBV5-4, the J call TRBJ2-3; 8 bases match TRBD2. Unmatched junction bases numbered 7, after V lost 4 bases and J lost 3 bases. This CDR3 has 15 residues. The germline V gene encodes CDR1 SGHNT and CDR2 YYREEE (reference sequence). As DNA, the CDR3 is TGTGCCAGCAGCAGACGGGGGGGGCTGACAGATACGCAGTATTTT. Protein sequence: CASSRRGGLTDTQYF. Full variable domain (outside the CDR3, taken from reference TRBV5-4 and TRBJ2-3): ETGVTQSPTHLIKTRGQQVTLRCSSQSGHNTVSWYQQALGQGPQFIFQYYREEENGRGNFPPRFSGLQFPNYSSELNVNALELDDSALYLCASSRRGGLTDTQYFGPGTRLTVL.

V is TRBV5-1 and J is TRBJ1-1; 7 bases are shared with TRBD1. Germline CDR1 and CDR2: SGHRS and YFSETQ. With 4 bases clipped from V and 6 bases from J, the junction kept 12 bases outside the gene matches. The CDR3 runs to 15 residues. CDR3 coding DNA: TGCGCCAGCAGCGGAACAGGGGCCCAAGTATCTGAAGCTTTCTTT. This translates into CASSGTGAQVSEAFF.

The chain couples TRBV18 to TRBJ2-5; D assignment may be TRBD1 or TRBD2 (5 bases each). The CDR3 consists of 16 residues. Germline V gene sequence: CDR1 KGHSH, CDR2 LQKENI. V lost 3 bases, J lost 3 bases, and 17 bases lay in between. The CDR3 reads CASSPAGVGGKETQYF. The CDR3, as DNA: TGTGCCAGCTCACCTGCCGGAGTTGGGGGAAAAGAGACCCAGTACTTC.

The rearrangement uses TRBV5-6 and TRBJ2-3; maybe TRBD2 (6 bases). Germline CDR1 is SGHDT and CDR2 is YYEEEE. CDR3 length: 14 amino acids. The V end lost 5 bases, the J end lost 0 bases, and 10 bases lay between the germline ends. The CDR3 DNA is TGTGCCAGCAGTTCCCTAGCGAGCACAGATACGCAGTATTTT. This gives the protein CASSSLASTDTQYF.

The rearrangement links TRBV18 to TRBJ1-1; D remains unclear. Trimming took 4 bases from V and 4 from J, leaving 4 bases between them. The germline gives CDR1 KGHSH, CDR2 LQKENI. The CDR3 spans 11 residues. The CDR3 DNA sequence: TGTGCCAGCTCACAAGGCACTGAAGCTTTCTTT. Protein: CASSQGTEAFF.

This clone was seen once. The CDR3 DNA follows: TGTGCCAGCAGTGAACCACGCGGGTTTGTCACCAGGGGGTCTAACTATGGCTACACCTTC. Translated, it gives CASSEPRGFVTRGSNYGYTF. The chain links TRBV6-1 to TRBJ1-2, with 7 bases fitting TRBD1. Per germline, CDR1 MNHNS and CDR2 SASEGT. CDR3 length: 20 amino acids. V gave up 2 bases and J gave up 0 bases; unmatched junction bases: 18.

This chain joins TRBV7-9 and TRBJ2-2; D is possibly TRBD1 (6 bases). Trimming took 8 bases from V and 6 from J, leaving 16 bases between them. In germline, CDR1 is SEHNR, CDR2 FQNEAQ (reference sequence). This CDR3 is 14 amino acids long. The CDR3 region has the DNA TGTGCCAGCGGAACAGGGAATAATGCCGGGGAGCTGTTTTTT. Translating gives CASGTGNNAGELFF. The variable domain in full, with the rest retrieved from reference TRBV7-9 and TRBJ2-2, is DTGVSQNPRHKITKRGQNVTFRCDPISEHNRLYWYRQTLGQGPEFLTYFQNEAQLEKSRLLSDRFSAERPKGSFSTLEIQRTEQGDSAMYLCASGTGNNAGELFFGEGSRLTVL.